A single sample is the source of the 24 T cell receptor beta chains below, sequenced in a study of cytomegalovirus exposure and HLA in healthy donors (dated by TCRdb to 2016 to 2017). Library preparation employed the immunoSEQ multiplex PCR assay. For the multiplex PCR, a mixture combining 60 forward primers for TCR Vbeta segments and 13 reverse primers for TCR Jbeta segments was used. TCRdb re-hosts the immuneACCESS table, in-frame sequences only. Its copies lack some clones; in the studies checked, an unresolved V gene accounts for under half of them, and the cause for the rest is not known. Within this sample are 150,000 to 200,000 clones, with 80% of them counted one time only. Over 1% of the sample belongs to the ten largest clones. What was sequenced was PBMCs. These TCRs come from a woman aged 45-65 years in good health and CMV-seronegative.

The chain links TRBV6-4 to TRBJ1-2, with a weak D call TRBD1 (6 bases). The length of the CDR3 is 14 residues. The ends were cut back, 6 bases at V and 7 bases at J, with 18 bases in the middle. Germline V gene data show CDR1 as MRHNA and CDR2 as SNTAGT. The CDR3 sequence is CASRRGGAAGGYTF. CDR3 coding DNA: TGTGCCAGCAGGAGGGGGGGCGCAGCCGGTGGCTACACCTTC.

The chain has TRBV7-6 and TRBJ1-2; TRBD1 aligns across 11 bases. This CDR3 has 19 residues. CDR1 is SGHVS, CDR2 FNYEAQ, per germline. Trimming at V came to 2 bases and at J to 6 bases, leaving 17 bases not matched to a gene. The CDR3 DNA is TGTGCCAGCAGCTTATATCCGAGGGGTCCGGACAGGGGGCCGAATGGCTACACCTTC. This encodes CASSLYPRGPDRGPNGYTF. Together with reference TRBV7-6 and TRBJ1-2, the CDR3 gives the full variable domain: GAGVSQSPRYKVTKRGQDVALRCDPISGHVSLYWYRQALGQGPEFLTYFNYEAQQDKSGLPNDRFSAERPEGSISTLTIQRTEQRDSAMYRCASSLYPRGPDRGPNGYTFGSGTRLTVV.

This clone was seen only once. The chain employs TRBV13 and TRBJ2-3, with TRBD2 matching over 15 bases. The germline V gene encodes CDR1 PRHDT and CDR2 FYEKMQ (reference sequence). The J segment lost 1 base and the V segment lost 2 bases, leaving 4 bases of the junction unmatched. The CDR3 spans 18 residues. As DNA, the CDR3 is TGTGCCAGCAGCTTATCATGGACTAGCGGGGGGGGCACAGATACGCAGTATTTT. Residues: CASSLSWTSGGGTDTQYF.

The chain links TRBV7-6 to TRBJ2-5; D uncertain. Germline loops: CDR1 SGHVS, CDR2 FNYEAQ. The V end lost 5 bases, the J end lost 0 bases, and 10 bases lay between the germline ends. The CDR3 has 14 residues. The CDR3 sequence: CASSVEEYQETQYF. The CDR3 DNA is TGTGCCAGCAGCGTAGAAGAGTACCAAGAGACCCAGTACTTC. Complete variable domain (other parts from reference TRBV7-6 and TRBJ2-5): GAGVSQSPRYKVTKRGQDVALRCDPISGHVSLYWYRQALGQGPEFLTYFNYEAQQDKSGLPNDRFSAERPEGSISTLTIQRTEQRDSAMYRCASSVEEYQETQYFGPGTRLLVL.

The chain combines TRBV5-3 with TRBJ1-1, with unresolved D. TRBV5-3 is identified as an open reading frame with a role that is uncertain. Trimming pared 5 bases from V and 0 bases from J, leaving 14 bases between. The CDR3 loop spans 15 amino acids. The CDR3, as DNA: TGTGCCAGAAGGCCCTGTTGTGCGGTGAACACTGAAGCTTTCTTT. Protein sequence: CARRPCCAVNTEAFF.

The CDR3 spells CASSPFEAGGGYTF. The CDR3 DNA sequence: TGTGCCAGCAGTCCGTTCGAGGCCGGGGGAGGCTACACCTTC. The V gene is TRBV6-5, the J gene TRBJ1-2, with D possibly being TRBD1 (5 bases). CDR1 is MNHEY, CDR2 SVGAGI, per germline. Trimming left V 5 bases short and J 8 bases short, with 18 bases between. The CDR3 length is 14 residues.

The chain links TRBV5-1 to TRBJ2-1, with 9 bases fitting TRBD1. J was trimmed by 5 bases and V by 4 bases; bases with no gene match: 4. Germline CDR1 SGHRS, CDR2 YFSETQ. CDR3 length: 14 residues. The CDR3 coding sequence is TGCGCCAGCAGCCTTGGGACAGGGCACAATGAGCAGTTCTTC. Its translation is CASSLGTGHNEQFF.

The chain recombines TRBV5-5 with TRBJ2-3; 7 bases fit TRBD1. The CDR3 sequence is 16 residues long. CDR1 and CDR2 from the germline V gene are SGHKS and YYEKEE (reference sequence). J was trimmed by 2 bases and V by 4 bases; bases with no gene match: 10. The CDR3 nucleotides are TGTGCCAGCAGCCCGAAGGGGGCTTGGGACACAGATACGCAGTATTTT. Translating it yields CASSPKGAWDTDTQYF.

The V and J genes are TRBV11-2 and TRBJ1-4; 7 nucleotides match TRBD1. After removal of 6 bases from V and 7 bases from J, the junction contained 17 bases not matched to a gene. The CDR3 covers 17 residues. Germline loops: CDR1 SGHAT, CDR2 FQNNGV. The CDR3 sequence: CASSTESRTGASEKLFF. The CDR3 bases are TGTGCCAGCAGTACCGAGTCCCGGACAGGCGCGAGTGAAAAACTGTTTTTT.

The genes are TRBV15 and TRBJ2-7; D is perhaps TRBD2 (5 bases). CDR3 length equals 13 residues. V was pared by 0 bases and J by 4 bases, with 7 bases between. The germline V gene has CDR1 LNHNV and CDR2 YYDKDF (reference sequence). As DNA, the CDR3 is TGTGCCACCAGCAGAGAACTAGAATACGAGCAGTACTTC. Protein sequence: CATSRELEYEQYF.

Regarding this clone: Other DNA sequences of this sample code for an identical CDR3. This chain uses TRBV20-1 with TRBJ1-2, with D possibly TRBD1 on 5 matching bases. This CDR3 contains 11 residues. Germline CDR1 is DFQATT and CDR2 is SNEGSKA (reference sequence). V lost 4 bases, J lost 4 bases, and 7 bases lay in between. CDR3 DNA sequence: TGCAGTGCTACCGACAGCTATGGCTACACCTTC. This sequence encodes CSATDSYGYTF.

The chain recombines TRBV10-3 with TRBJ2-7; D is perhaps TRBD1 (6 bases). The V gene lost 11 bases and the J gene lost 4 bases, with 18 bases spanning the gap. CDR3 length equals 13 residues. Germline CDR1 ENHRY, CDR2 SYGVKD. DNA for the CDR3: TGTGCCGCCGCACAGGGTGTAGTTTACGAGCAGTACTTC. Its protein product is CAAAQGVVYEQYF.

The rearrangement uses TRBV5-1 and TRBJ1-2, with 7 nucleotides matching TRBD1. Germline values: CDR1 SGHRS, CDR2 YFSETQ. The J segment lost 0 bases and the V segment lost 4 bases, leaving 3 bases of the junction unmatched. This CDR3 comprises 14 residues. The CDR3 sequence: CASSAGTANYGYTF. CDR3 coding DNA: TGCGCCAGCAGCGCCGGGACAGCTAACTATGGCTACACCTTC.

This clone is a singleton in its sample. V usage is TRBV28 and J usage is TRBJ1-2, with D maybe TRBD1 (5 bases). Trimming removed 5 bases at V and 7 bases at J, with 23 bases between. The CDR3 covers 16 residues. Germline loops: CDR1 MDHEN, CDR2 SYDVKM. The CDR3 DNA reads as TGTGCCAGCAGTCCCTACGACACGTCAGTGGGGCTTGGCTACACCTTC. It codes for CASSPYDTSVGLGYTF.

The chain uses TRBV28 and TRBJ1-2, with D possibly being TRBD1 (6 bases). The length of the CDR3 is 14 residues. CDR1 is MDHEN and CDR2 is SYDVKM in the germline V gene. Trimming stripped 5 bases from V and 5 bases from J, with 15 bases between. The CDR3 bases are TGTGCCAGCAGTGAAGGGGGGGTTGGATATGGCTACACCTTC. Translation: CASSEGGVGYGYTF.

V usage is TRBV5-6 and J usage is TRBJ2-5; unclear D gene. The V and J ends lost 6 bases and 5 bases respectively, with 11 bases between them. This CDR3 has 12 amino acids. From germline, CDR1 is SGHDT and CDR2 YYEEEE. CDR3 loop: CASTIRVETQYF. Written as DNA, the CDR3 is TGTGCCAGCACCATACGGGTGGAGACCCAGTACTTC.

J is TRBJ2-5 and V is TRBV21-1; TRBD1, as called in the table, went unchecked against the DNA. TRBV21-1 is a known pseudogene. This CDR3 contains 14 residues. CDR3 region: CASGGQARQETQYF. In nucleotides, the CDR3 is TGTGCCAGCGGCGGACAGGCGAGACAAGAGACCCAGTACTTC.

This chain links TRBV9 with TRBJ2-7; maybe TRBD1 (5 bases). Germline CDR1 and CDR2: SGDLS and YYNGEE. The CDR3 consists of 13 residues. V was clipped by 0 bases and J by 6 bases, with 10 bases between them. The CDR3 DNA reads TGTGCCAGCAGCGTAGCTGAAGGGGCCGAGCAGTACTTC. Encoded protein: CASSVAEGAEQYF.

This rearrangement joins TRBV7-9 to TRBJ2-7, with 8 bases fitting TRBD2. V was pared by 1 base and J by 3 bases, with 2 bases of the junction left unmatched. The CDR3 runs 14 residues. Germline CDR1 SEHNR, CDR2 FQNEAQ (reference sequence). In DNA form, the CDR3 reads TGTGCCAGCAGCTTAGAACTAGCGGACTACGAGCAGTACTTC. Translating gives CASSLELADYEQYF.

This clone was picked up a small number of times. This sequence joins TRBV5-1 and TRBJ2-3; TRBD2 is a possible D gene (6 bases). Between the trimmed V and J ends, which lost 2 bases and 3 bases, there was a span of 10 bases. The CDR3 loop spans 14 amino acids. Germline V gene data show CDR1 as SGHRS and CDR2 as YFSETQ. CDR3 nucleotide sequence: TGCGCCAGCAGCTTTAGCGGACATACAGATACGCAGTATTTT. This translates into CASSFSGHTDTQYF.

The V and J genes are TRBV5-1 and TRBJ2-5; 7 bases line up with TRBD1. V gave up 4 bases and J gave up 7 bases; unmatched junction bases: 7. The germline V gene has CDR1 SGHRS and CDR2 YFSETQ. The CDR3 contains 13 residues. The CDR3 sequence: CASSRDRQGTQYF. The CDR3 nucleotides read TGCGCCAGCAGCAGGGACCGACAGGGGACCCAGTACTTC.

The gene calls are TRBV11-1 and TRBJ2-3, with 7 bases aligning to TRBD1. CDR3 length equals 15 residues. Per the germline V gene, CDR1 is SGHAT and CDR2 is FQDESV (reference sequence). The V and J ends lost 4 bases and 0 bases, in that order; junction bases with no gene match: 4. CDR3 nucleotides: TGTGCCAGCAGCTCCGTCAGGGGGAGCACAGATACGCAGTATTTT. Protein sequence: CASSSVRGSTDTQYF.

V usage is TRBV5-1 and J usage is TRBJ2-3; TRBD1 is a possible D gene (6 bases). This CDR3 comprises 14 residues. Germline CDR1 SGHRS, CDR2 YFSETQ. The V end was cut by 2 bases, the J end by 5 bases, with 12 bases between. CDR3 nucleotide sequence: TGCGCCAGCAGCTTCCCAGGGGTTATAGATACGCAGTATTTT. It encodes CASSFPGVIDTQYF.

This clone was recorded only once. The V and J genes are TRBV7-8 and TRBJ1-1; D might be TRBD1 (6 bases). CDR3 length: 13 amino acids. CDR1 is SGHVS, CDR2 FQNEAQ, per germline. The V gene lost 3 bases and the J gene lost 3 bases, with 8 bases spanning the gap. The CDR3 DNA reads TGTGCCAGCAGCTTCGACAGGTACACTGAAGCTTTCTTT. Its protein product is CASSFDRYTEAFF.